This is a list of T cell receptor beta chains from one sample in a study of T-cell reconstitution after alpha-beta-depleted transplantation in children. TCRdb processed the PCR reads anew with MiXCR; each CDR3 protein has one entry. The repertoire has approximately 170,000 distinct CDR3 sequences, roughly 11% of them found once; the top ten carry 13%. The input for sequencing was PBMCs, taken before TCRalphabeta/CD19-depleted stem cell transplant. The source is a boy aged 2 to 10 with acute myeloid leukemia, due to receive a stem cell transplant. CDR3s include the opening cysteine and the closing phenylalanine or tryptophan. The order of the fields is D gene, J gene, clone size, V gene, CDR3 protein, CDR3 DNA. A D gene is named only where the DNA matches it firmly. Clone size is given for some rows only: seen once, a few or many times, or a class if the clone is expanded.

d_call: NA; j_call: TRBJ1-2; clone_size: many; v_call: TRBV5-1; cdr3_aa: CASKEDKSYGYTF; cdr3_nt: TGCGCCAGCAAGGAGGACAAAAGCTATGGCTACACCTTC
d_call: NA; j_call: TRBJ2-2; clone_size: many; v_call: TRBV14; cdr3_aa: CASSLHSRGVTGELFF; cdr3_nt: TGTGCCAGCAGCCTCCACTCGAGAGGGGTCACCGGGGAGCTGTTTTTT
d_call: NA; j_call: TRBJ2-3; clone_size: many; v_call: TRBV27; cdr3_aa: CASKTLAGWDTQYF; cdr3_nt: TGTGCCAGCAAGACTTTGGCAGGATGGGATACGCAGTATTTT
d_call: TRBD2; j_call: TRBJ2-2; clone_size: NA; v_call: TRBV7-2; cdr3_aa: CASSVAGGITGELFF; cdr3_nt: TGTGCCAGCAGCGTAGCGGGAGGGATCACCGGGGAGCTGTTTTTT
d_call: NA; j_call: TRBJ1-1; clone_size: many; v_call: TRBV3-1; cdr3_aa: CASSLTTIQTEAFF; cdr3_nt: TGTGCCAGCAGCCTGACAACGATCCAGACTGAAGCTTTCTTT
d_call: NA; j_call: TRBJ2-7; clone_size: many; v_call: TRBV20-1; cdr3_aa: CSASARGLRYF; cdr3_nt: TGCAGTGCTAGTGCCCGGGGGTTACGGTACTTC
d_call: TRBD1; j_call: TRBJ2-1; clone_size: many; v_call: TRBV7-6; cdr3_aa: CASSLGQGAYNEQFF; cdr3_nt: TGTGCCAGCAGCTTAGGGCAGGGGGCCTACAATGAGCAGTTCTTC
d_call: NA; j_call: TRBJ1-5; clone_size: many; v_call: TRBV20-1; cdr3_aa: CSASGVGQPQHF; cdr3_nt: TGCAGTGCTAGCGGTGTCGGTCAGCCCCAGCATTTT
d_call: NA; j_call: TRBJ1-1; clone_size: many; v_call: TRBV12-3/TRBV12-4; cdr3_aa: CASTLRNTEAFF; cdr3_nt: TGTGCCAGCACCCTGAGAAACACTGAAGCTTTCTTT
d_call: NA; j_call: TRBJ1-2; clone_size: many; v_call: TRBV21-1; cdr3_aa: CASIPGHYGYTF; cdr3_nt: TGTGCCAGCATCCCGGGACATTATGGCTACACCTTC
d_call: NA; j_call: TRBJ2-3; clone_size: many; v_call: TRBV12-3/TRBV12-4; cdr3_aa: CASSSPLGRWGDTQYF; cdr3_nt: TGTGCCAGCAGCTCTCCCCTGGGCCGATGGGGAGATACGCAGTATTTT
d_call: TRBD1; j_call: TRBJ1-4; clone_size: many; v_call: TRBV7-9; cdr3_aa: CASSLKTGSSEKLFF; cdr3_nt: TGTGCCAGCAGCTTAAAGACAGGGAGCAGTGAAAAACTGTTTTTT
d_call: TRBD2; j_call: TRBJ2-3; clone_size: NA; v_call: TRBV6-4; cdr3_aa: CASSEGRGGQDTQYF; cdr3_nt: TGTGCCAGCAGTGAGGGGCGGGGGGGACAAGATACGCAGTATTTT
d_call: NA; j_call: TRBJ1-2; clone_size: many; v_call: TRBV15; cdr3_aa: CATSRDRRGVGGYTF; cdr3_nt: TGTGCCACCAGCAGAGATCGGAGGGGTGTAGGGGGCTACACCTTC
d_call: TRBD1; j_call: TRBJ1-1; clone_size: many; v_call: TRBV6-1; cdr3_aa: CASSEGGTDEAFF; cdr3_nt: TGTGCCAGCAGTGAAGGCGGGACAGATGAAGCTTTCTTT
d_call: TRBD2; j_call: TRBJ2-3; clone_size: many; v_call: TRBV10-3; cdr3_aa: CAISFGLAGGHSPSTDTQYF; cdr3_nt: TGTGCCATCAGTTTTGGACTAGCGGGGGGGCATAGTCCTAGCACAGATACGCAGTATTTT
d_call: TRBD1; j_call: TRBJ2-7; clone_size: many; v_call: TRBV20-1; cdr3_aa: CSARGREYEQYF; cdr3_nt: TGCAGTGCCAGGGGGAGAGAATACGAGCAGTACTTC
d_call: TRBD2; j_call: TRBJ2-5; clone_size: many; v_call: TRBV12-3/TRBV12-4; cdr3_aa: CASSMASGGLETQYF; cdr3_nt: TGTGCCAGCAGTATGGCTAGCGGGGGGCTCGAGACCCAGTACTTC